This T cell receptor beta chain was sequenced for a study of shared clonotypes between healthy human individuals. Study-wide background: Each donor contributed plates that comprised three CD4 naive, three CD4 memory, two CD8 naive and one CD8 memory.

Per the original methods: Junction-only sequences without quality scores were provided by ImmunoSEQ, so filtering was different. Data came from immunoSEQ multiplex PCR; TCRdb stores just in-frame clones and leaves some out. D and trimming were read from the DNA, whereas the V and J calls and clone size are those reported in that table. The table lists about 1 million clones, 65% to 75% of them singletons. The clonotype was recovered from a man younger than 35 in good health. Input material: memory CD4+ T cells sorted from blood. Stated subset: CD45RA-negative fraction.

CDR3 residues: CASSYSEGRETQYF. The CDR3 coding sequence is TGTGCCAGCAGTTACTCGGAGGGGAGGGAGACCCAGTACTTC. The gene calls are TRBV6-5 and TRBJ2-5; TRBD2 might be the D (6 bases). V was clipped by 0 bases and J by 5 bases, with 10 bases between them. Germline assignment: CDR1 MNHEY and CDR2 SVGAGI. The CDR3 is 14 amino acids.